The T cell receptor (beta chain) described here comes from a study of T-cell memory formation after mild COVID-19. This clonotype was counted ten times or more. As yet, its antigen is unknown. TCRdb re-analysed the 5' RACE reads in MiXCR, keeping a single row per CDR3 protein. Among about 340,000 distinct CDR3 sequences, roughly an eighth were seen once, and the ten largest hold 22%. Trimming left V 3 bases short and J 8 bases short, with 10 bases between. The CDR3 is made up of 13 amino acids. Germline V gives CDR1 ENHRY, CDR2 SYGVKD. General study results and limits: Largely, contracting CD4+ clones fell within CM and EM, and contracting CD8+ clones within EMRA. Pre-infection memory harbored some responding clones, suggesting cross-reactive memory joined. What remained unconfirmed was the SARS-CoV-2 specificity of second-wave clones peaking on day 37.

V and J are TRBV10-3 and TRBJ1-4; no clear D. The sample comprised PBMCs or a T cell subset sorted from them (not recorded which). The TCR was taken from a man between 18 and 29 years old who had mild COVID-19 (a few samples of this study predate the infection). Cell type and time point are not known. CDR3 amino acids: CAISDLADEKLFF. CDR3 bases: TGTGCCATCAGTGATCTGGCAGACGAAAAACTGTTTTTT.